Below, 5 T cell receptor beta chains from the same sample are listed, as sequenced in a study of shared clonotypes between healthy human individuals. Naivety among CD8 cells was defined by CD45RO negativity and positive CCR7 selection, thereby excluding terminally differentiated effector memory CD45RA+ cells. The protocol was immunoSEQ multiplex PCR, while the TCRdb copy is restricted to in-frame clones and leaves out a portion. Seen here are 500,000 to 700,000 clones, 95% observed once, and the top ten hold about 0.11%. Sequenced input: naive CD8+ T cells sorted from blood. The receptors derive from a woman aged 25 to 39 in good health.

This clone has a single count. The rearrangement uses TRBV25-1 and TRBJ1-1, with D hard to call. The V gene's germline CDR1 is MGHDK and CDR2 SYGVNS. Trimming removed 7 bases from V and 8 bases from J, with 14 bases in between. The CDR3 spans 12 residues. The CDR3 loop reads CASTSGGLEAFF. The CDR3 nucleotides read TGTGCCAGCACGAGCGGAGGGCTCGAAGCTTTCTTT.

The chain links TRBV7-8 to TRBJ2-3, with no clear D. Germline CDR1 and CDR2: SGHVS and FQNEAQ. Between the trimmed V and J ends, which lost 0 bases and 2 bases, there was a span of 12 bases. The CDR3 loop spans 16 amino acids. CDR3 DNA sequence: TGTGCCAGCAGCTTAGCTCTTCCCCCCTACACAGATACGCAGTATTTT. Translated: CASSLALPPYTDTQYF.

In its sample, this clone was seen a few times. The chain couples TRBV7-6 to TRBJ2-7, with TRBD2 identical over 9 bases. With 5 bases clipped from V and 0 bases from J, the junction kept 20 bases outside the gene matches. Germline V gives CDR1 SGHVS, CDR2 FNYEAQ. CDR3 length: 20 amino acids. The chain's CDR3 is CASSPRTRRETSGLSYEQYF. In DNA, the CDR3 is TGTGCCAGCAGCCCCCGTACTAGGCGGGAGACTAGCGGACTCTCCTACGAGCAGTACTTC.

The chain combines TRBV27 with TRBJ2-5; no reliable D call. The J call is in doubt because the DNA end fits TRBJ2-7 better. The CDR3 consists of 12 residues. Germline V gene data show CDR1 as MNHEY and CDR2 as SMNVEV (reference sequence). Here the CDR3 reads CASRTGSYEQYF. CDR3 DNA: TGTGCCAGCAGGACGGGCTCCTACGAGCAGTACTTC.

The rearrangement links TRBV28 to TRBJ2-7; D might be TRBD2 (6 bases). The V gene's germline CDR1 is MDHEN and CDR2 SYDVKM. This CDR3 has 14 amino acids. V was pared by 5 bases and J by 4 bases, with 15 bases between. The DNA for the CDR3 is TGTGCCAGCAGTCCCTACCCTGGGAGGTACGAGCAGTACTTC. Protein sequence: CASSPYPGRYEQYF.